Shown below are 29 T cell receptor beta chains from a single sample sequenced in a study of control samples from healthy donors and cancer patients. Assay: immunoSEQ multiplex PCR; the TCRdb copy retains only in-frame clones and omits some. The data show about 82,000 clones, 90% to 95% seen once. The sequenced material came from blood. Every receptor here comes from a woman younger than 35 in good health.

This chain connects TRBV7-8 to TRBJ1-1, with D maybe TRBD1 (5 bases). This CDR3 contains 15 residues. The germline V and J ends were trimmed by 5 bases and 3 bases, with 16 bases remaining between them. Per the germline V gene, CDR1 is SGHVS and CDR2 is FQNEAQ. Here the CDR3 reads CASSPRGGLDTEAFF. CDR3 bases: TGTGCCAGCAGCCCTCGCGGGGGACTGGACACTGAAGCTTTCTTT.

The chain recombines TRBV7-2 with TRBJ2-7, with D maybe TRBD1 (6 bases). CDR3 size: 12 residues. The germline V and J ends were trimmed by 6 bases and 5 bases, with 11 bases remaining between them. Germline V gene data show CDR1 as SGHTA and CDR2 as FQGNSA. The DNA of the CDR3 is TGTGCCAGCAGTTCTACAGGGCACGAGCAGTACTTC. Encoded protein: CASSSTGHEQYF.

The chain employs TRBV27 and TRBJ2-7; maybe TRBD2 (5 bases). Trimming took off 2 bases at V and 7 bases at J, with 12 bases between the two ends. CDR1 is MNHEY and CDR2 is SMNVEV in the germline V gene (reference sequence). The CDR3 is 13 residues long. The CDR3 DNA is TGTGCCAGCAGTTTAGGGGAGCCCAATGAGCAGTACTTC. This codes for CASSLGEPNEQYF.

The chain combines TRBV12-3 or TRBV12-4 with TRBJ2-7; D unresolved. CDR3 length: 11 residues. Trimming took off 6 bases at V and 4 bases at J, with 7 bases between the two ends. CDR3 DNA sequence: TGTGCCAGCAGATCCGTTTACGAGCAGTACTTC. It specifies CASRSVYEQYF.

This rearrangement joins TRBV27 to TRBJ2-2, with unresolved D. In germline, CDR1 is MNHEY, CDR2 SMNVEV (reference sequence). The V and J ends lost 8 bases and 4 bases respectively, with 14 bases between them. The CDR3 sequence is 14 residues long. As DNA, the CDR3 is TGTGCCAGCGGCCCGGGCCGGGTCACCGGGGAGCTGTTTTTT. It translates to CASGPGRVTGELFF.

This clone was recorded once. The chain recombines TRBV6-1 with TRBJ2-3, with D unresolved. Germline values: CDR1 MNHNS, CDR2 SASEGT. V was cut by 1 base and J by 2 bases, with 13 bases left in between. This CDR3 comprises 16 residues. CDR3 sequence (DNA): TGTGCCAGCAGTGAAGAGGTCTCTCGACCCACAGATACGCAGTATTTT. The encoded protein is CASSEEVSRPTDTQYF.

This chain links TRBV27 with TRBJ2-1, with a possible D match to TRBD1 (5 bases). CDR1 is MNHEY, CDR2 SMNVEV, per germline (reference sequence). The CDR3 totals 12 residues. Between the trimmed V and J ends, which lost 2 bases and 9 bases, there was a span of 8 bases. Here the CDR3 reads CASSLGQGEQFF. The CDR3, as DNA: TGTGCCAGCAGTTTAGGGCAGGGTGAGCAGTTCTTC.

In its sample, this clone was seen once. The chain recombines TRBV5-6 with TRBJ2-6; 7 bases are shared with TRBD1. V lost 4 bases to trimming and J lost 2 bases; unmatched junction nucleotides: 15. This CDR3 spans 19 amino acids. Looked up from germline, CDR1 is SGHDT and CDR2 is YYEEEE. CDR3 protein: CASSHPPGTVTAGANVLTF. The CDR3 DNA sequence: TGTGCCAGCAGCCATCCTCCGGGGACAGTCACAGCTGGGGCCAACGTCCTGACTTTC.

The CDR3 reads CASSLLSGRAMNTEAFF. The CDR3 DNA sequence: TGTGCCAGCAGTTTGCTTTCGGGGCGGGCCATGAACACTGAAGCTTTCTTT. The genes are TRBV28 and TRBJ1-1; the D gene is possibly TRBD1 (5 bases). Trimming cost V 3 bases and J 0 bases, with 17 bases left between them. Germline CDR1 is MDHEN and CDR2 is SYDVKM. The CDR3 is made up of 17 amino acids.

This chain uses TRBV15 with TRBJ1-2; no clear D. Per germline, CDR1 LNHNV and CDR2 YYDKDF (reference sequence). V was shortened by 8 bases and J by 4 bases, with 20 bases between the two germline ends. This CDR3 spans 15 amino acids. CDR3 amino acids: CATALGDREAYGYTF. The CDR3 DNA sequence: TGTGCCACCGCCCTGGGAGACCGGGAAGCCTATGGCTACACCTTC.

The chain joins TRBV6-5 to TRBJ2-7; tentative D call: TRBD1 (6 bases). The length of the CDR3 is 13 residues. From germline, CDR1 is MNHEY and CDR2 SVGAGI. Trimming took 5 bases from V and 8 from J, leaving 16 bases between them. The CDR3 coding sequence is TGTGCCAGCAGTATCAACCCACAGGGACAGCAGTACTTC. Amino acid sequence: CASSINPQGQQYF.

The rearrangement links TRBV6-5 to TRBJ1-4; 10 positions agree with TRBD1. V was pared by 4 bases and J by 8 bases, with 4 bases of the junction left unmatched. CDR3 length equals 14 residues. CDR1 and CDR2 (germline): MNHEY, SVGAGI. CDR3 region: CASSSGQGLEKLFF. CDR3 sequence (DNA): TGTGCCAGCAGTTCGGGACAGGGGTTAGAAAAACTGTTTTTT.

This chain connects TRBV3-1 (or the pseudogene TRBV3-2) to TRBJ2-7; 8 bases align to TRBD1. Trimming cost V 0 bases and J 7 bases; bases outside gene matches: 8. The CDR3 runs 15 residues. Germline V gives CDR1 LGHDT, CDR2 YNNKEL (reference sequence). The CDR3 loop is CASSQEGTGLKEQYF. As DNA, the CDR3 is TGTGCCAGCAGCCAAGAAGGGACAGGACTTAAGGAGCAGTACTTC.

The chain recombines TRBV7-3 with TRBJ2-3; D is undetermined. The germline V gene has CDR1 SGHTA and CDR2 FQGTGA. The germline V and J ends were trimmed by 5 bases and 2 bases, with 5 bases remaining between them. The CDR3 has 12 residues. CDR3 nucleotides: TGTGCCAGCAGCCCGACCACAGATACGCAGTATTTT. It is translated as CASSPTTDTQYF.

The rearrangement links TRBV2 to TRBJ2-7; weak D call: TRBD1 (6 bases). Trimming removed 6 bases from V and 4 bases from J, with 10 bases in between. The length of the CDR3 is 12 residues. Germline V lookup: CDR1 SNHLY, CDR2 FYNNEI. CDR3 protein: CASRKDSYEQYF. CDR3 in DNA: TGTGCCAGCAGAAAGGACAGTTACGAGCAGTACTTC. Variable domain in full (rest from reference TRBV2 and TRBJ2-7): EPEVTQTPSHQVTQMGQEVILRCVPISNHLYFYWYRQILGQKVEFLVSFYNNEISEKSEIFDDQFSVERPDGSNFTLKIRSTKLEDSAMYFCASRKDSYEQYFGPGTRLTVT.

The V call is TRBV28, the J call TRBJ2-4, with TRBD1 matching over 7 bases. The CDR3 contains 16 residues. The trim removed 6 bases at V and 0 bases at J, leaving 8 bases unmatched. Germline V gene data show CDR1 as MDHEN and CDR2 as SYDVKM. For the CDR3, the DNA is TGTGCCAGCAGGGTGGACAGGTTCGGAGCCAAAAACATTCAGTACTTC. Translating gives CASRVDRFGAKNIQYF.

The genes are TRBV5-1 and TRBJ1-1; a possible D gene is TRBD1 (5 bases). The germline gives CDR1 SGHRS, CDR2 YFSETQ. The CDR3 consists of 14 residues. V gave up 3 bases and J gave up 1 base, with 10 bases separating them. The DNA of the CDR3 is TGCGCCAGCAGCTCTCAAACAGGGAACACTGAAGCTTTCTTT. It is translated as CASSSQTGNTEAFF.

The gene calls are TRBV6-2 or TRBV6-3 and TRBJ2-3; D gene unclear. The CDR3 is made up of 12 amino acids. Looked up from germline, CDR1 is MNHEY and CDR2 is SVGEGT. Trimming took off 5 bases at V and 5 bases at J, with 8 bases between the two ends. CDR3 protein: CASSPTQDTQYF. The CDR3 region has the DNA TGTGCCAGCAGTCCGACCCAAGATACGCAGTATTTT.

The CDR3 spells CASRENQETQYF. The CDR3 region has the DNA TGTGCCAGCAGGGAGAATCAAGAGACCCAGTACTTC. This rearrangement joins TRBV2 to TRBJ2-5; no reliable D call. CDR3 length: 12 amino acids. Germline values: CDR1 SNHLY, CDR2 FYNNEI. With 6 bases removed from V and 2 bases from J, the gap between germline ends came to 7 bases.

The CDR3 reads CASSLDGTYEGYTF. DNA for the CDR3: TGTGCCAGCAGCTTAGATGGCACATACGAGGGCTACACCTTC. This rearrangement joins TRBV7-3 to TRBJ1-2; D gene uncertain. V dropped 2 bases and J dropped 8 bases, with 15 bases sitting between them. Germline lookup yields CDR1 SGHTA and CDR2 FQGTGA. This CDR3 contains 14 residues.

The chain's CDR3 is CASSLAGENTEAFF. CDR3 nucleotides: TGTGCCAGCAGCTTAGCAGGTGAGAACACTGAAGCTTTCTTT. J is TRBJ1-1 and V is TRBV11-2; D is undetermined. CDR3 size: 14 residues. Germline CDR1 is SGHAT and CDR2 is FQNNGV. Trimming took off 1 base at V and 1 base at J, with 7 bases between the two ends.

This chain joins TRBV4-1 and TRBJ1-1; tentatively, D is TRBD1 (6 bases). Germline V gene sequence: CDR1 MGHRA, CDR2 YSYEKL. The V gene lost 0 bases and the J gene lost 2 bases, with 13 bases spanning the gap. The CDR3 consists of 16 residues. CDR3: CASSQDGGGRNTEAFF. CDR3 DNA sequence: TGCGCCAGCAGCCAAGATGGAGGGGGAAGAAACACTGAAGCTTTCTTT.

The chain is built from TRBV5-4 and TRBJ2-5; D possibly matches TRBD1 or TRBD2 (5 bases each). There are 14 residues in the CDR3. CDR1 SGHNT and CDR2 YYREEE come from the germline V gene (reference sequence). Trimming removed 3 bases at V and 7 bases at J, with 16 bases between. CDR3 in amino acids: CASSWTGLDGTQYF. CDR3 coding DNA: TGTGCCAGCAGCTGGACGGGGCTCGATGGGACCCAGTACTTC. Drawing the rest from reference TRBV5-4 and TRBJ2-5, the complete variable domain is ETGVTQSPTHLIKTRGQQVTLRCSSQSGHNTVSWYQQALGQGPQFIFQYYREEENGRGNFPPRFSGLQFPNYSSELNVNALELDDSALYLCASSWTGLDGTQYFGPGTRLLVL.

The J gene is TRBJ2-3, the V gene TRBV5-4; 9 bases are shared with TRBD1. With V trimmed by 0 bases and J by 1 base, 6 bases remained unmatched. CDR3 length equals 17 residues. Germline CDR1 reads SGHNT; CDR2 reads YYREEE (reference sequence). The CDR3: CASSLVGRQGGTDTQYF. The CDR3 nucleotides are TGTGCCAGCAGCTTGGTGGGGAGACAGGGGGGCACAGATACGCAGTATTTT.

This chain joins TRBV28 and TRBJ1-4; no clear D gene. CDR1 MDHEN and CDR2 SYDVKM come from the germline V gene. CDR3 size: 16 residues. Trimming left V 5 bases short and J 7 bases short, with 20 bases between. The CDR3 coding sequence is TGTGCCAGCAGTACCCCCCTCGGCTCGTGGAGTGAAAAACTGTTTTTT. Translated: CASSTPLGSWSEKLFF. The variable domain in full, with the rest retrieved from reference TRBV28 and TRBJ1-4, is DVKVTQSSRYLVKRTGEKVFLECVQDMDHENMFWYRQDPGLGLRLIYFSYDVKMKEKGDIPEGYSVSREKKERFSLILESASTNQTSMYLCASSTPLGSWSEKLFFGSGTQLSVL.

The chain employs TRBV24-1 and TRBJ2-2; D unclear. The CDR3 is made up of 13 amino acids. Between the trimmed V and J ends, which lost 4 bases and 6 bases, there was a span of 8 bases. CDR1 is KGHDR and CDR2 is SFDVKD in the germline V gene. CDR3 sequence reads: CATSETRSGELFF. DNA for the CDR3: TGTGCCACCAGTGAGACCAGGTCCGGGGAGCTGTTTTTT.

The chain carries TRBV11-3 and TRBJ1-1; TRBD1 agrees at 10 bases. The trim removed 5 bases at V and 3 bases at J, leaving 6 bases unmatched. The CDR3 length is 15 residues. Germline V CDR1 and CDR2: SGHNT, YENEEA. CDR3 DNA: TGTGCCAGCAGCCCCGGACAGGGGGTTCACACTGAAGCTTTCTTT. The encoded protein is CASSPGQGVHTEAFF.

The chain links TRBV9 to TRBJ1-2; 10 bases align to TRBD1. The germline V gene has CDR1 SGDLS and CDR2 YYNGEE. The junction had 20 bases not matched to a gene; V was cut back by 4 bases and J by 5 bases. This CDR3 contains 19 residues. The CDR3 DNA sequence: TGTGCCAGCAGCTCAACCCCGGGGGGGACAGGGGCCGATGGGTATGGCTACACCTTC. Translation gives CASSSTPGGTGADGYGYTF. Variable domain in full (rest from reference TRBV9 and TRBJ1-2): DSGVTQTPKHLITATGQRVTLRCSPRSGDLSVYWYQQSLDQGLQFLIQYYNGEERAKGNILERFSAQQFPDLHSELNLSSLELGDSALYFCASSSTPGGTGADGYGYTFGSGTRLTVV.

This chain uses TRBV19 with TRBJ2-6; no firm D call. Trimming pared 8 bases from V and 2 bases from J, leaving 13 bases between. The CDR3 is made up of 15 amino acids. Germline loops: CDR1 LNHDA, CDR2 SQIVND (reference sequence). The CDR3 protein is CASLPGPAGANVLTF. The CDR3 region has the DNA TGTGCCAGTCTTCCCGGCCCTGCTGGGGCCAACGTCCTGACTTTC.